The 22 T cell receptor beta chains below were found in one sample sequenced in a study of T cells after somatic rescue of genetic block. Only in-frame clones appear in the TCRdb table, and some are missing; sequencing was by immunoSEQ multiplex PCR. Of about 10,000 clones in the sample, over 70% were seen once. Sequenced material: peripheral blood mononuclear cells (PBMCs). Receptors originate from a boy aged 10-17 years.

CDR3 DNA: TGTGCCTGGAGTCTGGAAGGGCCGCGGCAGCCCCAGCATTTT. This gives the protein CAWSLEGPRQPQHF. J is TRBJ1-5 and V is TRBV30, with D unclear. Germline lookup yields CDR1 GTSNPN and CDR2 SVGIG (reference sequence). The length of the CDR3 is 14 residues. Trimming took 2 bases from V and 7 from J, leaving 15 bases between them.

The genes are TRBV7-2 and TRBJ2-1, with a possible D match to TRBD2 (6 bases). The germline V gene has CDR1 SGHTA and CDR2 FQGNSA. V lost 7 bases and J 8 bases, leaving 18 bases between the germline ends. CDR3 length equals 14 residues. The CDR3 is CASIKYGLIDEQFF. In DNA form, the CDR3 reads TGTGCCAGCATCAAATACGGACTAATCGATGAGCAGTTCTTC.

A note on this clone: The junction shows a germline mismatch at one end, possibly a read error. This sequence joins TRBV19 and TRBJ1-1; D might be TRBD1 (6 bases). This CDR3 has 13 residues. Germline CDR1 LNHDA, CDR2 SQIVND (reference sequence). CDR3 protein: CVSSKQGYTEAFF. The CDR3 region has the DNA TGTGTCAGTAGTAAACAGGGTTACACTGAAGCTTTCTTT.

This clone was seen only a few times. CDR3 coding DNA: TGTGCCATCAGTGTCGGGGACAGGGGGCTTAGGCACGAGCAGTACTTC. Translation: CAISVGDRGLRHEQYF. The gene calls are TRBV10-3 and TRBJ2-7; 12 nucleotides match TRBD1. V lost 4 bases, J lost 5 bases, and 9 bases stayed unmatched. Germline V lookup: CDR1 ENHRY, CDR2 SYGVKD. The CDR3 spans 16 residues.

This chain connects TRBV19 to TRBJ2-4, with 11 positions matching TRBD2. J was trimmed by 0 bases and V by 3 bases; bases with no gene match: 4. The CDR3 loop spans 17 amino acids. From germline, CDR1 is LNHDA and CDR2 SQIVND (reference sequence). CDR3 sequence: CASSIIGTSGAKNIQYF. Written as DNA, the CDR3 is TGTGCCAGTAGTATCATCGGGACTAGCGGAGCCAAAAACATTCAGTACTTC. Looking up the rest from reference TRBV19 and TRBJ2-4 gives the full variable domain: DGGITQSPKYLFRKEGQNVTLSCEQNLNHDAMYWYRQDPGQGLRLIYYSQIVNDFQKGDIAEGYSVSREKKESFPLTVTSAQKNPTAFYLCASSIIGTSGAKNIQYFGAGTRLSVL.

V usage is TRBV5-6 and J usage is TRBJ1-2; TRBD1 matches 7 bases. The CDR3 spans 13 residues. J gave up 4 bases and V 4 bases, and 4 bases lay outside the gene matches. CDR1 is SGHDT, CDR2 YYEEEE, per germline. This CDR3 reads CASSEGQIYGYTF. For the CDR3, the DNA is TGTGCCAGCAGCGAGGGACAGATCTATGGCTACACCTTC.

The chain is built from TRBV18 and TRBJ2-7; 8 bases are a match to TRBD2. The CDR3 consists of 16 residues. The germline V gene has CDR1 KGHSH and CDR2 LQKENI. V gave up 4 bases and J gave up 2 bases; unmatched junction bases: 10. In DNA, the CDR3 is TGTGCCAGCTCACAAAATCCGGGACTAGGGGCCTACGAGCAGTACTTC. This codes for CASSQNPGLGAYEQYF.

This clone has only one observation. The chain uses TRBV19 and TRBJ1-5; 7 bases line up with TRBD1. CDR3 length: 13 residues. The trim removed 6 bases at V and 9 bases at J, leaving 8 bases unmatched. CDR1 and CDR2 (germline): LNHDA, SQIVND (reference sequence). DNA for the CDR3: TGTGCCAGTAGAGGAGGGGGCCGAGGGCCCCAGCATTTT. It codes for CASRGGGRGPQHF.

The CDR3 here is CASSTQGPYGYTF. The CDR3 nucleotides are TGTGCCAGCAGTACCCAGGGACCCTATGGCTACACCTTC. The chain uses TRBV28 and TRBJ1-2, with D tentatively TRBD1 (5 bases). Per germline, CDR1 MDHEN and CDR2 SYDVKM. The CDR3 covers 13 residues. Trimming left V 5 bases short and J 4 bases short, with 11 bases between.

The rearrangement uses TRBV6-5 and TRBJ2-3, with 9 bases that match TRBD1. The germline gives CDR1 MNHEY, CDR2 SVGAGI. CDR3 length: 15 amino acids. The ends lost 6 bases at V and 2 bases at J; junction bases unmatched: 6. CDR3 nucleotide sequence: TGTGCCAGCAGCCAAGGACAGGGGACCACAGATACGCAGTATTTT. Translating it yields CASSQGQGTTDTQYF.

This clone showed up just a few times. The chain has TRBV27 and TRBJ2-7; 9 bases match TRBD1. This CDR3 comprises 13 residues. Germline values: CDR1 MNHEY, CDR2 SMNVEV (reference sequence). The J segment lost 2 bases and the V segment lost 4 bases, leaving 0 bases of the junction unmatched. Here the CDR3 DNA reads TGTGCCAGCAGTTGGACAGGGGCCTACGAGCAGTACTTC. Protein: CASSWTGAYEQYF.

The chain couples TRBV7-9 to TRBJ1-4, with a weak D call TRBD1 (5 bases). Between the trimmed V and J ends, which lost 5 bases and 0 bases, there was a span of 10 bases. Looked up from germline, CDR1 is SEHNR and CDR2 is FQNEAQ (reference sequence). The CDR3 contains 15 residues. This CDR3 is CASSTQTATNEKLFF. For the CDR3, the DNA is TGTGCCAGCAGCACTCAGACAGCAACTAATGAAAAACTGTTTTTT.

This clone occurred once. Here the CDR3 reads CASRPGGALTGELFF. The CDR3 region has the DNA TGTGCCAGCAGGCCCGGGGGGGCCCTCACCGGGGAGCTGTTTTTT. This chain connects TRBV2 to TRBJ2-2; 8 bases line up with TRBD2. The CDR3 totals 15 residues. With V trimmed by 6 bases and J by 4 bases, 7 bases remained unmatched. In germline, CDR1 is SNHLY, CDR2 FYNNEI.

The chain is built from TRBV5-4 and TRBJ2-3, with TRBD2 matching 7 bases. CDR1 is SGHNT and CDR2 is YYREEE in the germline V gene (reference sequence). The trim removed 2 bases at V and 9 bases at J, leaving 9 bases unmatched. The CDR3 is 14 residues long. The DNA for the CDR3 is TGTGCCAGCAGCTTCCTAGCGGCCAAGGGGACGCAGTATTTT. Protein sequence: CASSFLAAKGTQYF.

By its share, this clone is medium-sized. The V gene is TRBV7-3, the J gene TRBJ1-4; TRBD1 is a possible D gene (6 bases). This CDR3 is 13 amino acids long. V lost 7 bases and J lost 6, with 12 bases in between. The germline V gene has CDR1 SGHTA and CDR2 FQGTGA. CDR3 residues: CASMGGKDEKLFF. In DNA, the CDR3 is TGTGCCAGCATGGGGGGCAAGGATGAAAAACTGTTTTTT.

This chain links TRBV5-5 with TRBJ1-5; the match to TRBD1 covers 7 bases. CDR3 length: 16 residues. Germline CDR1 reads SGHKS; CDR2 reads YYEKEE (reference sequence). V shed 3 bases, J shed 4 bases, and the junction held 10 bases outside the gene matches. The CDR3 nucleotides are TGTGCCAGCAGCTCGTCCGGGACAGCTTTTAATCAGCCCCAGCATTTT. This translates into CASSSSGTAFNQPQHF.

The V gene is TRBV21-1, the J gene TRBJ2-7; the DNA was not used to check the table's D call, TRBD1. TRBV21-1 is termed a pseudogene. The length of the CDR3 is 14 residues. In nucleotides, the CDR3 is TGTGCCAGCAGCGGGGGGACAGACCACTACGAGCAGTACTTC. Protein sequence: CASSGGTDHYEQYF.

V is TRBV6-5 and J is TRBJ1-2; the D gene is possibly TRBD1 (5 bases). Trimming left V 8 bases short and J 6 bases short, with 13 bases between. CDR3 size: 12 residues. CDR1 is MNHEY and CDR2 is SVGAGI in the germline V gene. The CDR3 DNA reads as TGTGCCAGCTTGGCGGGGGGAAATGGCTACACCTTC. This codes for CASLAGGNGYTF.

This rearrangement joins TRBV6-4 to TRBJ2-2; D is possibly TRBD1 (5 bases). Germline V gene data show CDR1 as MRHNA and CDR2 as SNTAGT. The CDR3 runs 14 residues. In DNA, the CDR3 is TGTGGAGGAAGTAGGCAGGGTAGGACCGGGGAGCTGTTTTTT. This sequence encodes CGGSRQGRTGELFF.

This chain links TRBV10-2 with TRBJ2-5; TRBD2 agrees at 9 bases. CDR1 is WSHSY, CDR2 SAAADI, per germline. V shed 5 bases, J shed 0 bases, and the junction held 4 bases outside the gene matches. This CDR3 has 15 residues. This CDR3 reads CASSISGSDQETQYF. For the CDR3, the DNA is TGCGCCAGCAGTATTAGCGGGAGTGACCAAGAGACCCAGTACTTC.

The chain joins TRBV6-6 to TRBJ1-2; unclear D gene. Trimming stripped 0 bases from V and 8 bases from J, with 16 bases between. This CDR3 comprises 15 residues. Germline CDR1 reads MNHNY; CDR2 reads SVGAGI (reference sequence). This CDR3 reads CASSYSIARTLGYTF. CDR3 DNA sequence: TGTGCCAGCAGTTACTCGATAGCCAGAACTTTGGGCTACACCTTC.

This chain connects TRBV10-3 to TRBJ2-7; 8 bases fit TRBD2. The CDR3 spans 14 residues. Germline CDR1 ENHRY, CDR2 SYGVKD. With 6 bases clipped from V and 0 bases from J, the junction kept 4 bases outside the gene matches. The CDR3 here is CAISASGPSYEQYF. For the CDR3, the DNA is TGTGCCATCAGCGCTAGCGGGCCCTCCTACGAGCAGTACTTC.